Frequency places the clone carrying this T cell receptor beta chain as medium-sized (0.01 to 0.1%). As yet, its antigen is unknown. The source of the sample is a study of CXCR3-negative and CXCR3-positive naive CD8 T cells. Study-wide background: For each library, about 1.5 +/- 0.3 million TRB reads were obtained, roughly 130 million in total.

Study-wide results and caveats: TRB CDR3s of CXCR3-positive naive cells were more hydrophobic than those of CXCR3-negative naive cells.

TRB cDNA libraries were made by UMI-labeled 5' RACE. TCRdb reprocessed the 5' RACE reads, keeping one entry per CDR3 protein, no DNA. The sample table includes about 8,500 distinct CDR3 sequences. Sequenced: naive CXCR3- CD8+ T cells from blood. Described subset: CD45RO-CCR7+CD27+CD95- naive CD8+ T cells lacking CXCR3 (TNR3-). This clonotype was obtained from a human donor in good health. Some clones in this sample may be carry-over from other donors' samples.

The CDR3 reads CASSLPHQITGELFF. This chain joins TRBV11-2 and TRBJ2-2. The CDR3 has 15 amino acids. The germline gives CDR1 SGHAT, CDR2 FQNNGV.